The 25 T cell receptor beta chains listed next were all sequenced from one sample in a study of shared clonotypes between healthy human individuals. Measured with immunoSEQ multiplex PCR; TCRdb has only the in-frame clones, and not every one. This table has a few million clones, more than 90% appearing once. Sequenced material: naive CD4+ T cells sorted from blood. Subset here: CD45RA+ positively selected. The receptor source for this set is a man in his late teens or twenties in good health.

The rearrangement joins TRBV18 to TRBJ2-7; 7 bases line up with TRBD2. The CDR3 has 16 amino acids. CDR1 KGHSH and CDR2 LQKENI come from the germline V gene. V shed 3 bases, J shed 3 bases, and the junction held 11 bases outside the gene matches. The CDR3 loop reads CASSPTGRETLYEQYF. In DNA form, the CDR3 reads TGTGCCAGCTCACCGACGGGGAGGGAAACCCTCTACGAGCAGTACTTC.

The CDR3 loop reads CASSELALAGVVGELFF. In DNA form, the CDR3 reads TGTGCCAGCAGTGAATTAGCGCTAGCGGGAGTTGTCGGGGAGCTGTTTTTT. The genes are TRBV25-1 and TRBJ2-2; 10 nucleotides line up with TRBD2. The CDR3 is made up of 17 amino acids. The V gene end was trimmed by 1 base and the J gene end by 7 bases; junction bases not matched to a gene: 9. Germline CDR1 MGHDK, CDR2 SYGVNS. The whole variable domain, remainder taken from reference TRBV25-1 and TRBJ2-2, is EADIYQTPRYLVIGTGKKITLECSQTMGHDKMYWYQQDPGMELHLIHYSYGVNSTEKGDLSSESTVSRIRTEHFPLTLESARPSHTSQYLCASSELALAGVVGELFFGEGSRLTVL.

The genes are TRBV11-2 and TRBJ1-5; no clear D gene. The CDR3 runs to 15 residues. Per germline, CDR1 SGHAT and CDR2 FQNNGV. V gave up 0 bases and J gave up 1 base, with 7 bases separating them. CDR3 amino acids: CASSLDKQSNQPQHF. CDR3 in DNA: TGTGCCAGCAGCTTAGATAAACAAAGCAATCAGCCCCAGCATTTT.

Regarding this clone: Other DNA sequences in the sample encode the same CDR3. The CDR3 region is CASSLGLAGGQETQYF. Here the CDR3 DNA reads TGTGCCAGCAGCTTAGGACTAGCGGGGGGGCAAGAGACCCAGTACTTC. The chain links TRBV5-4 to TRBJ2-5; TRBD2 matches at 15 bases. The CDR3 totals 16 residues. V lost 2 bases and J lost 2; bases outside the gene matches: 1. Germline V gene lookup returns CDR1 SGHNT and CDR2 YYREEE (reference sequence).

V usage is TRBV5-1 and J usage is TRBJ2-7; the D is unclear. The CDR3 loop spans 13 amino acids. Trimming cost V 1 base and J 6 bases, with 11 bases left between them. The germline V gene has CDR1 SGHRS and CDR2 YFSETQ. The chain's CDR3 is CASSLLESSEQYF. The CDR3 nucleotides are TGCGCCAGCAGCTTGTTAGAGTCTTCCGAGCAGTACTTC.

The chain couples TRBV6-6 to TRBJ1-5, with D tentatively TRBD1 (6 bases). This CDR3 has 15 residues. V lost 6 bases to trimming and J lost 6 bases, with 18 bases between them. CDR1 and CDR2 (germline): MNHNY, SVGAGI (reference sequence). The CDR3 nucleotides read TGTGCCAGCAGAAAAGGACAGCTCCTCGGTCAGCCCCAGCATTTT. Protein sequence: CASRKGQLLGQPQHF.

The V gene is TRBV7-9, the J gene TRBJ2-7, with 8 bases matching TRBD1. CDR3 length equals 16 residues. With 5 bases clipped from V and 3 bases from J, the junction kept 12 bases outside the gene matches. CDR1 is SEHNR and CDR2 is FQNEAQ in the germline V gene (reference sequence). CDR3 nucleotides: TGTGCCAGCAGCCTTACGCCCGGGACAGGAATCTACGAGCAGTACTTC. Protein sequence: CASSLTPGTGIYEQYF. Supplemented by reference TRBV7-9 and TRBJ2-7, the full variable domain reads DTGVSQNPRHKITKRGQNVTFRCDPISEHNRLYWYRQTLGQGPEFLTYFQNEAQLEKSRLLSDRFSAERPKGSFSTLEIQRTEQGDSAMYLCASSLTPGTGIYEQYFGPGTRLTVT.

This chain joins TRBV5-5 and TRBJ1-3, with D uncertain. The length of the CDR3 is 16 residues. V lost 0 bases to trimming and J lost 0 bases, with 10 bases between them. Per germline, CDR1 SGHKS and CDR2 YYEKEE (reference sequence). CDR3 bases: TGTGCCAGCAGCTTGGTTCCGACATCCTCTGGAAACACCATATATTTT. Translating gives CASSLVPTSSGNTIYF.

Details on this clone: The identical CDR3 is also encoded by other nucleotide sequences in the sample. The CDR3 DNA sequence: TGTGCCAGCATCCTTACCGGGGAGCTGTTTTTT. This gives the protein CASILTGELFF. The chain combines TRBV6-1 with TRBJ2-2, with no clear D. CDR3 length equals 11 residues. V was pared by 7 bases and J by 5 bases, with 5 bases between. Germline loops: CDR1 MNHNS, CDR2 SASEGT.

The V gene is TRBV7-8, the J gene TRBJ1-2; TRBD1 might be the D (6 bases). Germline CDR1 is SGHVS and CDR2 is FQNEAQ. Trimming took 0 bases from V and 3 from J, leaving 11 bases between them. This CDR3 is built from 15 residues. CDR3 residues: CASSLAGGAYYGYTF. CDR3 sequence (DNA): TGTGCCAGCAGCTTAGCCGGGGGCGCGTACTATGGCTACACCTTC.

This rearrangement joins TRBV19 to TRBJ2-1, with 10 positions matching TRBD2. The V and J ends lost 6 bases and 6 bases, in that order; junction bases with no gene match: 8. There are 15 residues in the CDR3. CDR1 and CDR2 (germline): LNHDA, SQIVND (reference sequence). The chain's CDR3 is CASSVGLASLNEQFF. The CDR3 nucleotides are TGTGCCAGTAGCGTGGGACTAGCGAGTCTCAATGAGCAGTTCTTC. The whole variable domain, remainder taken from reference TRBV19 and TRBJ2-1, is DGGITQSPKYLFRKEGQNVTLSCEQNLNHDAMYWYRQDPGQGLRLIYYSQIVNDFQKGDIAEGYSVSREKKESFPLTVTSAQKNPTAFYLCASSVGLASLNEQFFGPGTRLTVL.

V and J are TRBV19 and TRBJ2-4, with 8 positions matching TRBD2. CDR1 and CDR2 (germline): LNHDA, SQIVND (reference sequence). V shed 0 bases and J 13 bases; nucleotides not matched to a gene: 5. The CDR3 is made up of 13 amino acids. In nucleotides, the CDR3 is TGTGCCAGTAGTATAGAGAGGACTAGCACCCAGTACTTC. Translated, it gives CASSIERTSTQYF.

The chain joins TRBV11-2 to TRBJ2-7; 9 nucleotides line up with TRBD1. CDR3 length equals 17 residues. Germline lookup yields CDR1 SGHAT and CDR2 FQNNGV. Trimming took 1 base from V and 2 from J; bases not matched to a gene: 9. The CDR3 coding sequence is TGTGCCAGCAGCTTAGGCCCACCGGGACAGGGAACCTACGAGCAGTACTTC. Its protein product is CASSLGPPGQGTYEQYF.

The chain combines TRBV6-5 with TRBJ2-7, with D possibly matching TRBD2 (5 bases). Germline CDR1 is MNHEY and CDR2 is SVGAGI. This CDR3 is built from 15 residues. V was clipped by 2 bases and J by 7 bases, with 18 bases between them. CDR3 residues: CASSYDQLASGEQYF. The DNA of the CDR3 is TGTGCCAGCAGTTACGACCAGTTAGCGTCGGGGGAGCAGTACTTC.

This clone was seen just once. This chain uses TRBV4-3 with TRBJ1-6, with D possibly being TRBD1 (5 bases). The germline V gene encodes CDR1 LGHNA and CDR2 YSLEER. Deletions cut 4 bases from V and 6 bases from J, with 10 bases between. The CDR3 spans 14 residues. CDR3 bases: TGCGCCAGCAGCCCCGGGGGAACTAATTCACCCCTCCACTTT. Its translation is CASSPGGTNSPLHF.

The rearrangement links TRBV11-1 to TRBJ1-1, with D tentatively TRBD1 (5 bases). The CDR3 is 14 amino acids. V gave up 2 bases and J gave up 7 bases, with 14 bases separating them. CDR1 and CDR2 (germline): SGHAT, FQDESV (reference sequence). The CDR3 is CASSLSWGTNEAFF. The CDR3 DNA reads as TGTGCCAGCAGCTTATCGTGGGGCACCAATGAAGCTTTCTTT.

In this sample, this clone turned up once. The chain joins TRBV5-1 to TRBJ2-5, with D perhaps given as TRBD1 or TRBD2 (6 bases each). Germline V lookup: CDR1 SGHRS, CDR2 YFSETQ. With 0 bases removed from V and 2 bases from J, the gap between germline ends came to 11 bases. The CDR3 consists of 15 residues. CDR3 residues: CASSLAQGGQETQYF. DNA for the CDR3: TGCGCCAGCAGCTTGGCCCAAGGGGGGCAAGAGACCCAGTACTTC.

The rearrangement joins TRBV10-3 to TRBJ2-1; 10 bases match TRBD2. Germline lookup yields CDR1 ENHRY and CDR2 SYGVKD. V lost 4 bases to trimming and J lost 3 bases; unmatched junction nucleotides: 3. The CDR3 has 15 residues. CDR3 protein: CAISVGLADYNEQFF. The CDR3 DNA reads as TGTGCCATCAGTGTTGGACTAGCGGACTACAATGAGCAGTTCTTC.

The gene calls are TRBV6-6 and TRBJ1-6, with 8 bases identical to TRBD1. Germline V gives CDR1 MNHNY, CDR2 SVGAGI (reference sequence). The CDR3 runs to 15 residues. After removal of 2 bases from V and 7 bases from J, the junction contained 4 bases not matched to a gene. The CDR3 bases are TGTGCCAGCAGTTACAGGGGACAGGCAAATTCACCCCTCCACTTT. Translated: CASSYRGQANSPLHF.

Concerning this clone: Other DNA sequences in this sample translate to the same CDR3. The chain has TRBV9 and TRBJ2-3, with D hard to call. The germline gives CDR1 SGDLS, CDR2 YYNGEE. With 0 bases removed from V and 0 bases from J, the gap between germline ends came to 5 bases. This CDR3 contains 14 residues. CDR3: CASSVVSSTDTQYF. The CDR3 nucleotides are TGTGCCAGCAGCGTAGTATCGAGCACAGATACGCAGTATTTT.

This sequence joins TRBV4-1 and TRBJ1-4; 9 bases line up with TRBD1. The CDR3 length is 15 residues. The V gene end was trimmed by 2 bases and the J gene end by 6 bases; junction bases not matched to a gene: 4. CDR1 is MGHRA, CDR2 YSYEKL, per germline. CDR3: CASSQSGTGYEKLFF. For the CDR3, the DNA is TGCGCCAGCAGCCAATCCGGGACAGGGTATGAAAAACTGTTTTTT.

DNA for the CDR3: TGTGCCAGCAGTCGACAGGGGACGACTGGAAACACCATATATTTT. It is translated as CASSRQGTTGNTIYF. The gene calls are TRBV6-5 and TRBJ1-3, with TRBD1 matching 8 bases. The V and J ends lost 5 bases and 2 bases, in that order; junction bases with no gene match: 5. This CDR3 has 15 residues. Germline loops: CDR1 MNHEY, CDR2 SVGAGI.

The chain links TRBV18 to TRBJ2-5; TRBD1 matches 9 bases. The CDR3 sequence is 17 residues long. Looked up from germline, CDR1 is KGHSH and CDR2 is LQKENI. Losses at the gene ends were 1 base for V and 7 bases for J; bases not matched to a gene: 13. As DNA, the CDR3 is TGTGCCAGCTCACCACTGGGGACAGGGACCTCATCGGGGACCCAGTACTTC. Protein sequence: CASSPLGTGTSSGTQYF. The whole variable domain, filled in from reference TRBV18 and TRBJ2-5, reads NAGVMQNPRHLVRRRGQEARLRCSPMKGHSHVYWYRQLPEEGLKFMVYLQKENIIDESGMPKERFSAEFPKEGPSILRIQQVVRGDSAAYFCASSPLGTGTSSGTQYFGPGTRLLVL.

The rearrangement uses TRBV30 and TRBJ2-7; a weak D match, TRBD2 (6 bases). The CDR3 totals 13 residues. Germline CDR1 GTSNPN, CDR2 SVGIG (reference sequence). Between the trimmed V and J ends, which lost 0 bases and 7 bases, there was a span of 13 bases. The CDR3 sequence is CAWSVRSGQEQYF. The CDR3 nucleotides read TGTGCCTGGAGTGTTCGGAGCGGGCAAGAGCAGTACTTC.

J is TRBJ1-1 and V is TRBV2; D call uncertain. CDR1 is SNHLY, CDR2 FYNNEI, per germline. CDR3 length: 15 residues. With 2 bases removed from V and 0 bases from J, the gap between germline ends came to 10 bases. CDR3 DNA sequence: TGTGCCAGCAGTGAAATGACGGCGATGAACACTGAAGCTTTCTTT. Translation: CASSEMTAMNTEAFF.